This paragraph reports one T cell receptor beta chain. Method: immunoSEQ multiplex PCR; TCRdb's copy keeps in-frame clones and lacks some. The data hold nearly 95,000 clones, with about four fifths observed a single time. The sample is drawn from a study of radiotherapy plus CTLA-4 blockade in lung cancer. The CDR3 runs 15 residues. V trimming: 6 bases; J trimming: 7 bases; junction bases outside the gene matches: 8. Germline V CDR1 and CDR2: MDHEN, SYDVKM. The TCR originated in a human donor with non-small cell lung cancer that progressed on radiotherapy plus ipilimumab. The source material was peripheral blood, sampled from a patient treated with radiotherapy plus ipilimumab. J is TRBJ2-3 and V is TRBV28, with TRBD2 identical over 12 bases. The CDR3 DNA sequence: TGTGCCAGCAGCCTAGCGGGAGGGCCCCCTAATACGCAGTATTTT. Residues: CASSLAGGPPNTQYF.